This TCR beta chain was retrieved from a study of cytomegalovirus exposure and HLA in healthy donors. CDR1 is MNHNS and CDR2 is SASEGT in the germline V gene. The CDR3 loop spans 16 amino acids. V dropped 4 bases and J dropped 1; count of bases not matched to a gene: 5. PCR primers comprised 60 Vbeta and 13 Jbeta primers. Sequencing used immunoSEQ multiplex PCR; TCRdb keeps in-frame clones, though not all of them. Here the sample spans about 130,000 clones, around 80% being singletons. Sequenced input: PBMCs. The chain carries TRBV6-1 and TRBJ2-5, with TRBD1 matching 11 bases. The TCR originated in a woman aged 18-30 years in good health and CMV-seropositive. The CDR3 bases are TGTGCCAGCAGTGGTACCGGGACAGGGGGCCAAGAGACCCAGTACTTC. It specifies CASSGTGTGGQETQYF.